Listed below are T cell receptor beta chains from one sample, sequenced in a study of cytomegalovirus exposure and HLA in healthy donors. Using immunoSEQ multiplex PCR, the repertoire was profiled, and TCRdb retains in-frame clones only, with some absent. The repertoire holds about 94,000 clones, with roughly three fifths as singletons. Source material: PBMCs. These receptors came from a young man in good health and CMV-seronegative. CDR3s include the opening cysteine and the closing phenylalanine or tryptophan. A D gene is named only where the DNA matches it firmly. Where a row states a size, it is once, few, many or the class of an expanded clone; other rows omit it.

d_call,v_call,j_call,clone_size,cdr3_nt,cdr3_aa
-,TRBV7-3,TRBJ2-1,-,TGTGCCAGCAGCCCAACTAATTACAATGAGCAGTTCTTC,CASSPTNYNEQFF
TRBD1,TRBV6-1,TRBJ1-6,-,TGTGCCAGCACAGGGGACAGGTCCTATAATTCACCCCTCCACTTT,CASTGDRSYNSPLHF
TRBD2,TRBV5-1,TRBJ2-7,-,TGCGCCAGCAGCTTGGCACTAGCGGCTTACTACGAGCAGTACTTC,CASSLALAAYYEQYF
-,TRBV6-1,TRBJ2-1,-,TGTGCCAGCAGCCAGACAGCGCTGATTTACAATGAGCAGTTCTTC,CASSQTALIYNEQFF
TRBD2,TRBV5-1,TRBJ2-2,-,TGCGCCAGCAGCTTTCTCGGGCTAGCGGGGGTGAACACCGGGGAGCTGTTTTTT,CASSFLGLAGVNTGELFF
-,TRBV6-5,TRBJ2-6,-,TGTGCCAGCAGTTATGGGCTCTCTGGGGCCAACGTCCTGACTTTC,CASSYGLSGANVLTF
TRBD2,TRBV6-4,TRBJ2-1,-,TGTGCCAGCAGTGACCGTGGACTAGCCTTTAGCTCCTACAATGAGCAGTTCTTC,CASSDRGLAFSSYNEQFF
-,TRBV30,TRBJ1-3,-,TGTGCCTGGACCCTTATCCCAAACACCATATATTTT,CAWTLIPNTIYF
TRBD2,TRBV10-1,TRBJ2-7,-,TGCGCCAGCGCCGGGGGGGGTACCTACGAGCAGTACTTC,CASAGGGTYEQYF
-,TRBV7-6,TRBJ2-1,few,TGTGCCAGCAGCTCCTCCCCGACTACCCCGCAGTTCTTC,CASSSSPTTPQFF
TRBD2,TRBV5-1,TRBJ2-1,-,TGCGCCAGCAGCATCACCCCGGGACTAGCGGGGGGGAATGAGCAGTTCTTC,CASSITPGLAGGNEQFF
TRBD2,TRBV2,TRBJ2-5,-,TGTGCCAGCCGGGGGGGTCGGGAGACCCAGTACTTC,CASRGGRETQYF
-,TRBV30,TRBJ2-6,-,TGTGCCTGGAGTTCCGTCCCCTCTGGGGCCAACGTCCTGACTTTC,CAWSSVPSGANVLTF
TRBD1,TRBV19,TRBJ2-7,-,TGTGCCAGTAGTTCAGCGGGACAGGGGTGGGAGCAGTACTTC,CASSSAGQGWEQYF
-,TRBV4-1,TRBJ2-3,-,TGCGCCAGCAGCCGCGAACCCAACACAGATACGCAGTATTTT,CASSREPNTDTQYF
TRBD1,TRBV27,TRBJ1-5,once,TGTGCCAGCAGACAGACAGGGAATCAGCCCCAGCATTTT,CASRQTGNQPQHF
-,TRBV9,TRBJ1-1,few,TGTGCCAGCAGCGTAGACCCCACCGGCACTGAAGCTTTCTTT,CASSVDPTGTEAFF
TRBD1,TRBV29-1,TRBJ2-7,-,TGCAGCGTCGTTGGGACAGGGAGCTCCTACGAGCAGTACTTC,CSVVGTGSSYEQYF
TRBD1,TRBV7-9,TRBJ2-1,-,TGTTCCAGCAGAGCAACGACAGGGCTGGTTTCCTACAATGAGCAGTTCTTC,CSSRATTGLVSYNEQFF
-,TRBV7-2,TRBJ2-1,-,TGTGCCACAAGCAGACCAGGGTACGACTACAATGAGCAGTTCTTC,CATSRPGYDYNEQFF
TRBD1,TRBV18,TRBJ1-1,-,TGTGCCAGCTCACCAGGGACAGGGGGCCGAGTGAACACTGAAGCTTTCTTT,CASSPGTGGRVNTEAFF
-,TRBV7-9,TRBJ1-1,-,TGTTCCAGCAGCCAAGGGGTTGGTAATGGGACTGAAGCTTTCTTT,CSSSQGVGNGTEAFF
TRBD2,TRBV2,TRBJ2-1,-,TGTGCCAGCAAAAAGCGCGGGGGTAATGAGCAGTTCTTC,CASKKRGGNEQFF
TRBD1,TRBV19,TRBJ2-3,few,TGTGCCAGTAGTCACAGACAGGGCTTCACAGATACGCAGTATTTT,CASSHRQGFTDTQYF
TRBD1,TRBV18,TRBJ2-7,few,TGTGCCAGCTCACTTGGACAGGGAGCCGAGCAGTACTTC,CASSLGQGAEQYF
-,TRBV28,TRBJ2-7,-,TGTGCCAGCACCGCCACAGGGTTCCCAGGCTTCTACGAGCAGTACTTC,CASTATGFPGFYEQYF
-,TRBV7-8,TRBJ1-1,few,TGTGCCAGCAGCTTTGGAAGGAGGGGCACTGAAGCTTTCTTT,CASSFGRRGTEAFF
TRBD1,TRBV5-1,TRBJ1-2,-,TGCGCCAGCAGCTGGGGACAGGTGGGGTCCTATGGCTACACCTTC,CASSWGQVGSYGYTF
-,TRBV19,TRBJ2-3,few,TGTGCCAGTAGTATGCAGACTAGCACAGATACGCAGTATTTT,CASSMQTSTDTQYF
TRBD1,TRBV6-6,TRBJ2-5,few,TGTGCCAGCAGTTTTCAGGGGGCAGGGAAGACCCAGTACTTC,CASSFQGAGKTQYF
TRBD1,TRBV6-1,TRBJ1-2,-,TGTGCCAGCAGTGATGGGACAGGGTATGGCTACACCTTC,CASSDGTGYGYTF
TRBD1,TRBV6-5,TRBJ2-5,-,TGTGCCAGCAGTTATGTGGGACAGGGGAAGGGAGAGACCCAGTACTTC,CASSYVGQGKGETQYF
-,TRBV6-1,TRBJ1-5,-,TGTGCCAGCAGTGTGGGTTGGGGGCAGTCCACGGAGCCCCAGCATTTT,CASSVGWGQSTEPQHF
TRBD1,TRBV5-1,TRBJ2-1,-,TGCGCCAGCACCTTGACAGGGGGACGATTCAATGAGCAGTTCTTC,CASTLTGGRFNEQFF
-,TRBV7-2,TRBJ1-1,-,TGTGCCAGCAGCTTTCTGGGCAGAGCTTTCTTT,CASSFLGRAFF
-,TRBV7-8,TRBJ1-6,-,TGTGCCAGCAGCTTACGGGGTTATAATTCACCCCTCCACTTT,CASSLRGYNSPLHF
TRBD1,TRBV2,TRBJ1-1,-,TGTGCCAGCAGTGAAGACAGGGGTATGAACACTGAAGCTTTCTTT,CASSEDRGMNTEAFF
TRBD1,TRBV6-5,TRBJ1-2,-,TGTGCCAGCAGACAGGGGGCGTATGGCTACACCTTC,CASRQGAYGYTF
TRBD1,TRBV28,TRBJ1-2,few,TGTGCCAGCAGTTTCCGGTCAGGGGGGTGGAACTATGGCTACACCTTC,CASSFRSGGWNYGYTF
-,TRBV19,TRBJ2-3,-,TGTGCCAGTAGTAGCGGGCTAAGCACAGATACGCAGTATTTT,CASSSGLSTDTQYF
TRBD2,TRBV25-1,TRBJ2-5,-,TGTGCCAGCAGTGGAAAGGGACTAGCGGACCTAAATAGGGAGACCCAGTACTTC,CASSGKGLADLNRETQYF
TRBD2,TRBV6-1,TRBJ2-7,-,TGTGCCAGCAGTGCTAACCTGGGCCGGGAGGGCTACGAGCAGTACTTC,CASSANLGREGYEQYF
TRBD2,TRBV4-1,TRBJ2-7,-,TGCGCCAGCAGCGAACGGGAGGCATACGAGCAGTACTTC,CASSEREAYEQYF
-,TRBV18,TRBJ1-1,once,TGTGCCAGCTCACCCCGACAGATAATGAACACTGAAGCTTTCTTT,CASSPRQIMNTEAFF
-,TRBV19,TRBJ2-1,-,TGTGCCAGTAGTATAGTGACTGGCTCCTACAATGAGCAGTTCTTC,CASSIVTGSYNEQFF
TRBD1,TRBV6-5,TRBJ1-1,-,TGTGCCAGCAGAGTCGACAGGGCCATGAACACTGAAGCTTTCTTT,CASRVDRAMNTEAFF
-,TRBV13,TRBJ2-1,few,TGTGCCAGCAGCGGTACGGGTATCTGGGGGGACAATGAGCAGTTCTTC,CASSGTGIWGDNEQFF
-,TRBV9,TRBJ2-3,-,TGTGCCAGCAGCGTAGAAGAACTAGTGCAAGATACGCAGTATTTT,CASSVEELVQDTQYF
-,TRBV14,TRBJ1-2,-,TGTGCCAGCAGCCAAGGGGGGGTGCTGGGCTACACCTTC,CASSQGGVLGYTF
-,TRBV29-1,TRBJ1-2,few,TGCAGCGTGGGGGGGGATGGGGATGGCTACACCTTC,CSVGGDGDGYTF
TRBD1,TRBV7-8,TRBJ2-7,-,TGTGCCAGCAGCTTATCCCAAAACAGGGGGCTGGGCGAGCAGTACTTC,CASSLSQNRGLGEQYF
-,TRBV12-5,TRBJ2-1,few,TGTGCTAGTGGTTTGGGGAGGAAGTTCGAGAGGGAGTTCTTC,CASGLGRKFEREFF
TRBD2,TRBV10-1,TRBJ2-2,-,TGCGCCAGCAGTGAGCGGCTAGCGGGAAGAGCCGGGGAGCTGTTTTTT,CASSERLAGRAGELFF
-,TRBV6-4,TRBJ2-1,once,TGTGCCAGCAGTGACTTGCGGGAGCAGTTCTTC,CASSDLREQFF
-,TRBV28,TRBJ2-7,once,TGTGCCAGCTTTTCCCGATCTAAGGGGGTGGGGTACGAGCAGTACTTC,CASFSRSKGVGYEQYF